Listed below are T cell receptor beta chains from one sample, sequenced in a study of OX40 agonist ivuxolimab in advanced cancers. The table came from immunoSEQ multiplex PCR; TCRdb's copy has only in-frame clones and leaves some out. The repertoire includes tens of thousands of clones, about four fifths of them detected once, and 0.95% to 1.5% sits in the top ten. The sample consisted of CD4+ or CD8+ T cells sorted from blood, taken in a trial of the OX40 agonist ivuxolimab. The receptors stem from an adult with an advanced solid tumor such as melanoma, head and neck, liver or kidney cancer. CDR3s include the opening cysteine and the closing phenylalanine or tryptophan. A D gene is named only where the DNA matches it firmly. A row's size may be missing; if present it is once, few, many or a size class.

DNA: TGTGCCAGCAGCTTTCAACAGGGGAATTCACCCCTCCACTTT; CDR3: CASSFQQGNSPLHF; V: TRBV7-9; J: TRBJ1-6; D: TRBD1; size: NA
DNA: TGTGCCAGCAGCTTCCTCCGGGATACGCAGTATTTT; CDR3: CASSFLRDTQYF; V: TRBV7-2; J: TRBJ2-3; D: NA; size: NA
DNA: TGTGCCAGCAGCTTTCGGCTAGCGGGGGGGCAGGGTTACAATGAGCAGTTCTTC; CDR3: CASSFRLAGGQGYNEQFF; V: TRBV11-3; J: TRBJ2-1; D: TRBD2; size: once
DNA: TGTGCCTGTTCACAGGGTAATGGCAATCAGCCCCAGCATTTT; CDR3: CACSQGNGNQPQHF; V: TRBV30; J: TRBJ1-5; D: NA; size: NA
DNA: TGTGCCAGCAGCGAACAGGGTTTTGGAGATACGCAGTATTTT; CDR3: CASSEQGFGDTQYF; V: TRBV7-2; J: TRBJ2-3; D: NA; size: NA
DNA: TGTGCCAGCAGCGTAGGCCTCAGCGTGGGGGATACGCAGTATTTT; CDR3: CASSVGLSVGDTQYF; V: TRBV9; J: TRBJ2-3; D: NA; size: NA
DNA: TGTGCCAGCAAAGCCGGCCTGGGGGGCCAGCCCCAGCATTTT; CDR3: CASKAGLGGQPQHF; V: TRBV6-6; J: TRBJ1-5; D: NA; size: NA
DNA: TGTGCCAGCAGCAGAGGACAGGAAGAGACCCAGTACTTC; CDR3: CASSRGQEETQYF; V: TRBV7-3; J: TRBJ2-5; D: TRBD1; size: NA
DNA: TGTGCCAGCAGCCCCCCGGGGTCCTCCTCCGAGCAGTACTTC; CDR3: CASSPPGSSSEQYF; V: TRBV7-9; J: TRBJ2-7; D: NA; size: NA
DNA: TGTGCCAGCAGGCCGGACAGCTCGAGGCGCACCTTC; CDR3: CASRPDSSRRTF; V: TRBV2; J: TRBJ1-2; D: NA; size: NA
DNA: TGTGCCAGCAGCTCCCGCTGGAACACTGAAGCTTTCTTT; CDR3: CASSSRWNTEAFF; V: TRBV5-6; J: TRBJ1-1; D: NA; size: NA
DNA: TGTGCCAGCAGCTTTCAGGGGGGCACTGAAGCTTTCTTT; CDR3: CASSFQGGTEAFF; V: TRBV7-6; J: TRBJ1-1; D: TRBD1; size: NA
DNA: TGTGCCAGCAGCCGTGGCCTCGACAGGGAGCCCCGGCATTTT; CDR3: CASSRGLDREPRHF; V: TRBV11-2; J: TRBJ1-5; D: TRBD1; size: NA
DNA: TGTGCCAGTTCGACAGGGCCGACTAACTATGGCTACACCTTC; CDR3: CASSTGPTNYGYTF; V: TRBV18; J: TRBJ1-2; D: TRBD1; size: NA
DNA: TGTGCCAGCAGTTACAGGGCTGGGGATAGCAATCAGCCCCAGCATTTT; CDR3: CASSYRAGDSNQPQHF; V: TRBV6-6; J: TRBJ1-5; D: NA; size: NA
DNA: TGCGCCAGCAGGGCCGGGACATCAGCCACTGAAGCTTTCTTT; CDR3: CASRAGTSATEAFF; V: TRBV5-1; J: TRBJ1-1; D: NA; size: NA
DNA: TGTGCCGGGACGAGAGAGGGGCGGTTTATGAACACTGAAGCTTTCTTT; CDR3: CAGTREGRFMNTEAFF; V: TRBV21-1; J: TRBJ1-1; D: NA; size: NA
DNA: TGTGCCAGCTCACCGAAACCGGAGGGCACAGATACGCAGTATTTT; CDR3: CASSPKPEGTDTQYF; V: TRBV18; J: TRBJ2-3; D: NA; size: NA
DNA: TGTGCCAGCAGGTCATATAACACTGAAGCTTTCTTT; CDR3: CASRSYNTEAFF; V: TRBV6-5; J: TRBJ1-1; D: NA; size: NA
DNA: TGTGCCAGCAGCTCCATACAGGGCCCTAGCACAGATACGCAGTATTTT; CDR3: CASSSIQGPSTDTQYF; V: TRBV7-2; J: TRBJ2-3; D: NA; size: NA
DNA: TGTGCCAGCAGCGAGGGACAGCTGAACACTGAAGCTTTCTTT; CDR3: CASSEGQLNTEAFF; V: TRBV5-4; J: TRBJ1-1; D: TRBD1; size: NA
DNA: TGTGCCAGCAGTCACGGTGGCCAAGAGACCCAGTACTTC; CDR3: CASSHGGQETQYF; V: TRBV11-3; J: TRBJ2-5; D: NA; size: NA
DNA: TGTGCCAGCAGTGATCAGCGATTGGACAGGGGGACAGATACGCAGTATTTT; CDR3: CASSDQRLDRGTDTQYF; V: TRBV25-1; J: TRBJ2-3; D: TRBD1; size: NA
DNA: TGTGCCAGCAGCGCACCACAGGGTGAGCAGTACTTC; CDR3: CASSAPQGEQYF; V: TRBV7-8; J: TRBJ2-7; D: NA; size: NA
DNA: TGCGCCAGCGGCGGGACTCTACAAGAGACCCAGTACTTC; CDR3: CASGGTLQETQYF; V: TRBV4-3; J: TRBJ2-5; D: NA; size: NA
DNA: TGTGCCAGCAGTTCCTACCCCGGACAGGGGGCGCAAAGGGAGCAGTACTTC; CDR3: CASSSYPGQGAQREQYF; V: TRBV28; J: TRBJ2-7; D: TRBD1; size: NA
DNA: TGTGCCAGCACTCGACGGGGCCCGGGGGGCTACACCTTC; CDR3: CASTRRGPGGYTF; V: TRBV6-5; J: TRBJ1-2; D: NA; size: once
DNA: TGCGCCAGCAGCCAAGATTATGGGAGCGGAGGCTACAATGAGCAGTTCTTC; CDR3: CASSQDYGSGGYNEQFF; V: TRBV4-1; J: TRBJ2-1; D: NA; size: few
DNA: TGTGCCAGCAGCGGAGGATCGGTTACGGAAGAGACCCAGTACTTC; CDR3: CASSGGSVTEETQYF; V: TRBV5-6; J: TRBJ2-5; D: NA; size: NA
DNA: TGTGCCAGCAGCGCGCAAGGGACGCCGGAGGCAGATACGCAGTATTTT; CDR3: CASSAQGTPEADTQYF; V: TRBV9; J: TRBJ2-3; D: NA; size: NA
DNA: TGTGCCAGCAGGATATACTCGACAGGGGCGTCCTACGAGCAGTACTTC; CDR3: CASRIYSTGASYEQYF; V: TRBV7-2; J: TRBJ2-7; D: TRBD1; size: NA
DNA: TGTGCCAGCAGCTCCTCCCTAGCGGGGGGCCACTACGAGCAGTACTTC; CDR3: CASSSSLAGGHYEQYF; V: TRBV5-4; J: TRBJ2-7; D: TRBD2; size: NA
DNA: TGTGCCAGCAGGGAGGGCACCGGGGAGCTGTTTTTT; CDR3: CASREGTGELFF; V: TRBV7-8; J: TRBJ2-2; D: NA; size: NA
DNA: TGTGCCAGTAGTATAGGGGTTTGGGACCTTAACTATGGCTACACCTTC; CDR3: CASSIGVWDLNYGYTF; V: TRBV19; J: TRBJ1-2; D: NA; size: NA
DNA: TGTGCCTGGCGAGGGCGGGAGGCTGGAAACACCATATATTTT; CDR3: CAWRGREAGNTIYF; V: TRBV30; J: TRBJ1-3; D: NA; size: NA
DNA: TGTGCCAGCAGCAAAGGGACAGGGGGCGTCGGAGGCTACACCTTC; CDR3: CASSKGTGGVGGYTF; V: TRBV5-8; J: TRBJ1-2; D: TRBD1; size: once
DNA: TGTGCCTGGAGTCCCGGGACAGGGTTCTACGAGCAGTACTTC; CDR3: CAWSPGTGFYEQYF; V: TRBV30; J: TRBJ2-7; D: TRBD1; size: NA
DNA: TGTGCCAGCAGCCAAGGTCCAGCGGGGGGGCGGGCGGAGACCCAGTACTTC; CDR3: CASSQGPAGGRAETQYF; V: TRBV14; J: TRBJ2-5; D: TRBD2; size: NA
DNA: TGTGCCAGCAGCCCGTTTATCGGGGGGACTGAAGCTTTCTTT; CDR3: CASSPFIGGTEAFF; V: TRBV7-2; J: TRBJ1-1; D: NA; size: NA
DNA: TGTGCCAGCTCACCTCCAACGGGACAGGGAAACAATGAGCAGTTCTTC; CDR3: CASSPPTGQGNNEQFF; V: TRBV18; J: TRBJ2-1; D: TRBD1; size: NA
DNA: TGTGCCAGCAGCTTTGTAGGGGGGAGGGGCAATCAGCCCCAGCATTTT; CDR3: CASSFVGGRGNQPQHF; V: TRBV7-2; J: TRBJ1-5; D: NA; size: NA